These 18 T cell receptor beta chains originate from one sample sequenced in a study of T-cell memory formation after mild COVID-19. TCRdb reanalysed the 5' RACE reads using MiXCR and keeps one entry per CDR3 protein. The table lists around 400,000 distinct CDR3 sequences, more than 20% of them singletons. Sequencing input: PBMCs or a T cell subset sorted from them (not recorded which). The source is an adult woman who had mild COVID-19 (a few samples of this study predate the infection). Cell type and time point are not known.

Written as DNA, the CDR3 is TGTGCCAGCAGCTCAGGGGAAGTGAGCAATCAGCCCCAGCATTTT. This codes for CASSSGEVSNQPQHF. This sequence joins TRBV9 and TRBJ1-5; D is possibly TRBD1 (6 bases). The CDR3 spans 15 residues. The germline CDR1 and CDR2 sequences are SGDLS and YYNGEE. Trimming stripped 4 bases from V and 1 base from J, with 12 bases between.

The V gene is TRBV5-5, the J gene TRBJ1-5; D might be TRBD1 (6 bases). The CDR3 is 15 residues long. Germline loops: CDR1 SGHKS, CDR2 YYEKEE (reference sequence). Between the trimmed V and J ends, which lost 0 bases and 3 bases, there was a span of 10 bases. CDR3 residues: CASSLEQGANQPQHF. CDR3 DNA sequence: TGTGCCAGCAGCTTGGAACAGGGTGCCAATCAGCCCCAGCATTTT. Looking up the rest from reference TRBV5-5 and TRBJ1-5 gives the full variable domain: DAGVTQSPTHLIKTRGQQVTLRCSPISGHKSVSWYQQVLGQGPQFIFQYYEKEERGRGNFPDRFSARQFPNYSSELNVNALLLGDSALYLCASSLEQGANQPQHFGDGTRLSIL.

This clonotype has a handful of counts. This rearrangement joins TRBV5-5 to TRBJ1-5; D call uncertain. CDR3 length: 15 amino acids. V shed 2 bases and J shed 4 bases, with 13 bases lying between them. Germline CDR1 SGHKS, CDR2 YYEKEE (reference sequence). CDR3 sequence (DNA): TGTGCCAGCAGCTTCCAGGCGGTGTATAATCAGCCCCAGCATTTT. This sequence encodes CASSFQAVYNQPQHF.

The chain combines TRBV5-1 with TRBJ1-1; D is possibly TRBD1 (5 bases). Germline CDR1 and CDR2: SGHRS and YFSETQ. The length of the CDR3 is 15 residues. The V gene lost 1 base and the J gene lost 1 base, with 11 bases spanning the gap. This CDR3 is CASSLIGHPNTEAFF. The CDR3 bases are TGCGCCAGCAGCTTGATTGGACACCCGAACACTGAAGCTTTCTTT.

There are a few counts of this clonotype. The V gene is TRBV20-1, the J gene TRBJ1-1, with D possibly TRBD1 on 6 matching bases. V lost 7 bases and J lost 6, with 18 bases in between. The CDR3 totals 13 residues. Germline V gene lookup returns CDR1 DFQATT and CDR2 SNEGSKA (reference sequence). This CDR3 is CSVEFTGSAEAFF. CDR3 DNA sequence: TGCAGTGTCGAATTCACAGGGAGCGCTGAAGCTTTCTTT.

The chain recombines TRBV6-6 with TRBJ2-3, with 16 bases matching TRBD2. There are 14 residues in the CDR3. V gave up 6 bases and J gave up 10 bases; unmatched junction bases: 4. CDR1 and CDR2 (germline): MNHNY, SVGAGI (reference sequence). The CDR3, as DNA: TGTGCCAGCAGCCCGGGACTAGCGGGAGGGTCGCAGTATTTT. This codes for CASSPGLAGGSQYF.

The table lists this clonotype with many counts. The V gene is TRBV7-9, the J gene TRBJ1-1; D is uncertain. V gave up 3 bases and J gave up 5 bases, with 4 bases separating them. There are 11 residues in the CDR3. The germline CDR1 and CDR2 sequences are SEHNR and FQNEAQ (reference sequence). The CDR3 sequence: CASSLETEAFF. In nucleotides, the CDR3 is TGTGCCAGCAGCTTGGAAACTGAAGCTTTCTTT.

This clonotype has at least ten counts. The V gene is TRBV5-1, the J gene TRBJ2-5; D is uncertain. Trimming removed 1 base at V and 2 bases at J, with 12 bases between. Germline V gene data show CDR1 as SGHRS and CDR2 as YFSETQ. There are 15 residues in the CDR3. The CDR3 protein is CASSLTSARQETQYF. The CDR3 bases are TGCGCCAGCAGCTTGACCAGCGCGAGGCAAGAGACCCAGTACTTC.

The chain couples TRBV14 to TRBJ1-1; unclear D gene. The germline CDR1 and CDR2 sequences are SGHDN and FVKESK. V lost 6 bases and J 4 bases, leaving 12 bases between the germline ends. The CDR3 covers 13 residues. In DNA, the CDR3 is TGTGCCAGCAGTCGTCCTGTGGGCACTGAAGCTTTCTTT. It yields the protein CASSRPVGTEAFF.

This clonotype was picked up a small number of times. V is TRBV4-2 and J is TRBJ1-1; TRBD1 aligns across 10 bases. The CDR3 totals 16 residues. Germline V CDR1 and CDR2: LGHNA, YNFKEQ. The junction had 3 bases not matched to a gene; V was cut back by 1 base and J by 1 base. CDR3 sequence: CASSQGGQGRNTEAFF. Here the CDR3 DNA reads TGTGCCAGCAGCCAAGGGGGACAGGGGCGGAACACTGAAGCTTTCTTT.

The chain uses TRBV9 and TRBJ2-3; 8 bases match TRBD1. V trimming: 3 bases; J trimming: 1 base; junction bases outside the gene matches: 4. CDR1 is SGDLS, CDR2 YYNGEE, per germline. This CDR3 comprises 15 residues. The CDR3 loop is CASSGSGGRTDTQYF. The CDR3, as DNA: TGTGCCAGCAGCGGATCAGGGGGCCGCACAGATACGCAGTATTTT.

This clonotype was observed at least ten times. The rearrangement links TRBV12-3 or TRBV12-4 to TRBJ2-5; TRBD1 might be the D (5 bases). With 6 bases removed from V and 5 bases from J, the gap between germline ends came to 10 bases. This CDR3 comprises 12 residues. CDR3 nucleotide sequence: TGTGCCAGCAGCCTAGGGGCGGAGACCCAGTACTTC. As protein: CASSLGAETQYF.

In its sample, this clonotype was seen many times. V is TRBV7-8 and J is TRBJ2-3, with TRBD2 matching 13 bases. The CDR3 loop spans 16 amino acids. J gave up 3 bases and V 4 bases, and 4 bases lay outside the gene matches. Germline CDR1 reads SGHVS; CDR2 reads FQNEAQ. In DNA, the CDR3 is TGTGCCAGCAGCTCACGACTAGCGGGAGGAACAGATACGCAGTATTTT. Translation: CASSSRLAGGTDTQYF. Drawing the rest from reference TRBV7-8 and TRBJ2-3, the complete variable domain is GAGVSQSPRYKVAKRGQDVALRCDPISGHVSLFWYQQALGQGPEFLTYFQNEAQLDKSGLPSDRFFAERPEGSVSTLKIQRTQQEDSAVYLCASSSRLAGGTDTQYFGPGTRLTVL.

In its sample, this clonotype was seen a few times. The rearrangement uses TRBV7-6 and TRBJ2-1, with D possibly being TRBD1 or TRBD2 (6 bases each). Germline V gene sequence: CDR1 SGHVS, CDR2 FNYEAQ. V shed 1 base and J shed 2 bases, with 15 bases lying between them. The CDR3 contains 17 residues. CDR3 in amino acids: CASSLGGGHGTYNEQFF. In nucleotides, the CDR3 is TGTGCCAGCAGCTTAGGAGGGGGGCACGGGACCTACAATGAGCAGTTCTTC.

The chain couples TRBV20-1 to TRBJ2-1; D may correspond to TRBD1 or TRBD2 (6 bases each). The V and J ends lost 5 bases and 8 bases respectively, with 13 bases between them. Germline assignment: CDR1 DFQATT and CDR2 SNEGSKA (reference sequence). The CDR3 is 12 amino acids. In nucleotides, the CDR3 is TGCAGTGCTGGGGGGACATCCTATGAGCAGTTCTTC. Translating gives CSAGGTSYEQFF.

V gene TRBV6-1 combines with J gene TRBJ2-7, with unresolved D. The ends were cut back, 7 bases at V and 4 bases at J, with 8 bases in the middle. The CDR3 covers 11 residues. Germline V CDR1 and CDR2: MNHNS, SASEGT. The CDR3 region is CASNFKYEQYF. CDR3 coding DNA: TGTGCCAGCAACTTTAAGTACGAGCAGTACTTC.

There are a few counts of this clonotype. This chain connects TRBV6-5 to TRBJ1-1; D remains ambiguous. This CDR3 is built from 13 residues. Germline V gene lookup returns CDR1 MNHEY and CDR2 SVGAGI. V lost 6 bases, J lost 3 bases, and 11 bases lay in between. For the CDR3, the DNA is TGTGCCAGCAGGTTTAGTTTGGACACTGAAGCTTTCTTT. It codes for CASRFSLDTEAFF.

The J gene is TRBJ1-5, the V gene TRBV19, with D maybe TRBD1 (5 bases). The CDR3 runs to 13 residues. Trimming took 8 bases from V and 4 from J, leaving 12 bases between them. Looked up from germline, CDR1 is LNHDA and CDR2 is SQIVND (reference sequence). CDR3 in amino acids: CASHRGRNQPQHF. CDR3 DNA: TGTGCCAGTCATAGGGGCCGAAATCAGCCCCAGCATTTT.